A single TCR beta chain is shown here with its context. TCRdb analysed the 5' RACE reads with MiXCR anew, one entry per CDR3 protein. This sample has 220,000 or so distinct CDR3 sequences; over 9.5% occur once, and the top ten carry less than 25%. This entry comes from a study of CD8 T cells in ankylosing spondylitis. Germline V gene data show CDR1 as MDHEN and CDR2 as SYDVKM. The V end was cut by 7 bases, the J end by 8 bases, with 12 bases between. This CDR3 comprises 13 residues. The chain employs TRBV28 and TRBJ1-6, with a possible D match to TRBD1 (6 bases). Sequencing used blood, either unsorted or a sorted T cell fraction (not recorded which). This TCR derives from a male donor with ankylosing spondylitis or in good health (not recorded which). The CDR3 region is CASNPPGDSPLHF. DNA for the CDR3: TGTGCCAGCAACCCCCCAGGGGATTCACCCCTCCACTTT.